This T cell receptor beta chain is drawn from a study of blood T cells in healthy people across ages (dated by TCRdb to about 2015). General notes on the study: In model experiments, roughly one uniquely barcoded TCR beta cDNA molecule per two T cells was captured by template switching. Age-related changes in TCR beta repertoire diversity were measured in the study by deep sequencing normalized with unique cDNA molecular identifiers. The donors were divided into four age groups: young (average about 16 years), middle-aged (roughly 42), aged (about 56) and long-lived (approximately 74). Two additional independent replicas of 1 million unique cDNA reads from the same blood draw were analyzed for two donors (one aged 18 to 29 and one aged 80 or older). The study at large found these results: The CMV infection status of donors was not known, potentially confounding age-related changes in expanded clonotypes. The long-lived group showed more naive CD4+ T cells, fewer expanded clones and increased TCR diversity than the aged group, suggesting age selection. Observed TCR beta diversity correlated strongly with the percentage of naive T cells measured by flow cytometry. Observed TCR beta diversity per million T cells fell roughly linearly with age, and a significant reduction was already apparent by age about 38. Estimates of total diversity from one million sequenced T cells were regarded as lower bounds and underestimates. Conclusive comparison of naive and antigen-experienced compartments was prevented by the profiling of bulk unsorted PBMCs.

From its cysteine to its phenylalanine, the CDR3 spans 13 amino acids. Only the CDR3 DNA stays, 39 bases, in frame from base 1. Sequences MNHEY (CDR1) and SVGEGT (CDR2) are obtained from the germline V gene. After removal of 7 bases from V and 7 bases from J, the junction retains 6 bases not matched to a gene. Remarks on this clonotype: It lacks a known antigen. Qualities for individual bases were not recorded, and no much larger clone is one base off.

The donors were a few dozen Caucasian individuals from Russia, aged roughly 6 to 100 years, who were systemically healthy. Around 9.9 milliliters of peripheral blood were collected from each donor into EDTA-treated Vacutainer tubes. Ficoll-Paque density-gradient centrifugation was used to isolate PBMCs, with at least 7 million per sample. Trizol reagent was used to extract total RNA from PBMCs, with at least 5.5 micrograms per sample. The percentages of naive CD45RAhigh/CD27high T cells were determined by flow cytometry on a PBMC aliquot from every donor. The library came from 5' RACE. The sample was run on an Illumina HiSeq 2500. A second roughly 7 to 11 cycle PCR used a sample-barcoded 5' primer and a J-beta primer mix. A unique molecular identifier was introduced onto each TCR beta cDNA molecule by a template-switch 5' adaptor carrying 12 random nucleotides. Each sample yielded at least 3 million CDR3-containing paired-end reads. The Mint cDNA synthesis kit, primed by a TRBC-specific oligonucleotide, was used to synthesize first-strand cDNA from all RNA. After uracil-DNA glycosylase treatment, a first 18-cycle PCR used universal primers M1SS and BC2_uni_R on all cDNA. The authors' analysis ran thus. Each sample was normalized by randomly selecting 1 million high-quality reads, each carrying a distinct molecular identifier. Reads with shared molecular identifiers were discarded instead of being binned into consensus sequences. MiTCR, set to a Q25 quality threshold and the strictest error-elimination algorithm, was used for CDR3 identification, clonotype clustering and error correction. Lower-bound total TCR beta diversity was estimated with a nonparametric unseen species model using Euler transformation. Using fastp trimming at Q25 and MiXCR clonotype assembly, TCRdb reanalyzed the public sequencing data and kept in-frame beta chains. Identical CDR3 proteins give one entry, which carries the most common genes and DNA. What appears here as the V and J calls and clone size reflects TCRdb's work, not the paper's. This sample comprises hundreds of thousands of distinct CDR3 sequences, 20% to 30% of them detected only once. The leading ten clones occupy roughly 10% of the sample.

The data were also submitted as part of a second study, on T cells of mothers and their children. The second study's authors report: The donors were nine systemically healthy Caucasian individuals, made up of three mothers and their six children. cDNA synthesis consumed the entire amount of extracted RNA, loaded at about 1.5 ug RNA in each 15 ul reaction. In the second PCR, the M1S primer introduced both the sample barcodes and 2-4 random nucleotides. Over 9 million TCR beta CDR3 reads came from each mother, compared with 2.5 million to 3.5 million reads from each child. TCR recombination output is similarly shaped by thymic selection in related and unrelated pairs, with a minor effect exerted by inherited differences. Related mother-child pairs always showed normalized repertoire overlap that was slightly higher than in unrelated mother-child pairs, though the difference was never significant. No persistent microchimeric T cell clones were found, with a detection sensitivity of approximately 100 clones per million clonotypes. The study used deep NGS to compare TCR beta repertoires of mothers and children, seeking features distinguishing related mother-child pairs from unrelated individuals. Mothers averaged around 43 +/- 4 years of age and children averaged approximately 12 +/- 4 years. After adapters were ligated using NEBNext reagents, the libraries underwent 100+100 nt paired-end sequencing on an Illumina HiSeq 2000. To prevent cross-contamination, the mother and child libraries were prepared a month apart and were sequenced in separate runs. Each donor had between roughly 450,000 and 2,300,000 distinct TCR beta clonotypes identified. Naive TCR beta clonotypes were estimated from low-frequency clonotypes matched to each donor's FACS-determined naive share, without sorting.

The sequencing sample was made of blood. The receptor chain draws on TRBV6-2 or TRBV6-3 and TRBJ2-5; TRBD2 fits 10 bases in the junction. The sequence was obtained from a boy younger than 18 in good health. The DNA sequence is as follows: TGTGCCAGCACCAGGACTAGCGGAGGGACCCAGTACTTC. Protein translation: CASTRTSGGTQYF.